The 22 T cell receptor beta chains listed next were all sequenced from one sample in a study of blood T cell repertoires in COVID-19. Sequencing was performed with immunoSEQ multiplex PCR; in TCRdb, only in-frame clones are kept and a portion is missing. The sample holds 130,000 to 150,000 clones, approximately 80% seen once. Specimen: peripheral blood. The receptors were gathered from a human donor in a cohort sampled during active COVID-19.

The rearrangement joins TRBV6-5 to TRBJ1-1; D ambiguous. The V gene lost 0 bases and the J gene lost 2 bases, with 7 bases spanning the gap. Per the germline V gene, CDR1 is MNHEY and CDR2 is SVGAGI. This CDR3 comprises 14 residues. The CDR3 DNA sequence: TGTGCCAGCAGTTACTCCATCCAAAACACTGAAGCTTTCTTT. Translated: CASSYSIQNTEAFF.

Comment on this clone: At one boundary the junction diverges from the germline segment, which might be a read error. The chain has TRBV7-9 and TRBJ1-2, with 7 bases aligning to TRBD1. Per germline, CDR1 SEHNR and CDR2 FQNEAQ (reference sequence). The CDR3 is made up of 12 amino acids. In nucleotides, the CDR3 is TGTGCCAGCAGCTTAGTAAACGACAGGGAAGTCTTC. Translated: CASSLVNDREVF.

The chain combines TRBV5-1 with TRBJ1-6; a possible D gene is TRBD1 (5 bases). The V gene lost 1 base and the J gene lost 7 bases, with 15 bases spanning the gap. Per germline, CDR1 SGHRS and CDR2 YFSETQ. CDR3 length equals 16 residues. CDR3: CASSLSGVAVNSPLHF. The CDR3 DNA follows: TGCGCCAGCAGCTTGTCGGGGGTGGCGGTGAATTCACCCCTCCACTTT.

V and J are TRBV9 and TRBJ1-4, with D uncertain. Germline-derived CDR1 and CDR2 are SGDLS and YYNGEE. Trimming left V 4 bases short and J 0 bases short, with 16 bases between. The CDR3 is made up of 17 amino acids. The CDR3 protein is CASSPRLAASTNEKLFF. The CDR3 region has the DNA TGTGCCAGCAGCCCTAGATTGGCAGCATCAACTAATGAAAAACTGTTTTTT.

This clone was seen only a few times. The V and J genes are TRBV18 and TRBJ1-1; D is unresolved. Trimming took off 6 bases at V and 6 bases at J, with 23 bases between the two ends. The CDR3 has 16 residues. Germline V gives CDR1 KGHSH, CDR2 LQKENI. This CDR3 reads CASSRSLEGGWAEAFF. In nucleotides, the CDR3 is TGTGCCAGCTCTCGCTCGCTCGAGGGAGGGTGGGCTGAAGCTTTCTTT.

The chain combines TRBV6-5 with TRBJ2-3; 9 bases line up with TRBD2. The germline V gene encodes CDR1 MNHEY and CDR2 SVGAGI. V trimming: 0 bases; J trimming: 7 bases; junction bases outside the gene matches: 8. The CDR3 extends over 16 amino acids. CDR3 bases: TGTGCCAGCAGTTACTCTAGCCTAGCGGGGACATATACGCAGTATTTT. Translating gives CASSYSSLAGTYTQYF.

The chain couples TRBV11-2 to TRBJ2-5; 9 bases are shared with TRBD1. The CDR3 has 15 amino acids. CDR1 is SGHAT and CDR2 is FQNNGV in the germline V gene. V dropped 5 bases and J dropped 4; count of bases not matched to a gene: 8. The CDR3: CASSPGTGRGETQYF. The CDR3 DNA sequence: TGTGCCAGCAGCCCCGGGACAGGGAGGGGAGAGACCCAGTACTTC.

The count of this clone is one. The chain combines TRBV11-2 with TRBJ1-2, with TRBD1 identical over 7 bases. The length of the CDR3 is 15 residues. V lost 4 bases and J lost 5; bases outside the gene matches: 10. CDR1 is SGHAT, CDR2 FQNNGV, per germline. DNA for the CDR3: TGTGCCAGCAGCTATCCAAGGGGGGACAGTTATGGCTACACCTTC. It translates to CASSYPRGDSYGYTF.

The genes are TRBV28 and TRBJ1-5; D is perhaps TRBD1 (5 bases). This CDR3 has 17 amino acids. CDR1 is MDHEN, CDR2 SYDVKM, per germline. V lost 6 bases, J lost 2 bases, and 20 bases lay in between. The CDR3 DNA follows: TGTGCCAGCAGAATAACCGGGACTATTGGGGGCAATCAGCCCCAGCATTTT. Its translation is CASRITGTIGGNQPQHF.

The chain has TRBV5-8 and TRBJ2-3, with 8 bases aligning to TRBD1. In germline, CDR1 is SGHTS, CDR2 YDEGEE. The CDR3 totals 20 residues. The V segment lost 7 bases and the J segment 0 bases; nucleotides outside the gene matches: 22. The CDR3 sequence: CASPTPVGWGRGPSTDTQYF. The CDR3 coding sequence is TGTGCCAGCCCGACCCCTGTCGGGTGGGGCAGGGGGCCTAGCACAGATACGCAGTATTTT.

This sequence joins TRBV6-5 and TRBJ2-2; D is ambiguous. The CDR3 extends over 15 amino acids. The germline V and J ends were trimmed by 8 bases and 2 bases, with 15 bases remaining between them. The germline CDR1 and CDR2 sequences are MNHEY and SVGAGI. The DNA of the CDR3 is TGTGCCAGCCGGAAGTCAGGTTTAAACACCGGGGAGCTGTTTTTT. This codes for CASRKSGLNTGELFF.

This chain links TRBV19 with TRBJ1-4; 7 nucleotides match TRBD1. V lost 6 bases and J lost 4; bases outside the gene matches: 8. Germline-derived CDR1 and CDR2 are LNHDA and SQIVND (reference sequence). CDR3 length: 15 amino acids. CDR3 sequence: CASRPGQVHNEKLFF. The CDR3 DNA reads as TGTGCCAGTAGACCTGGACAGGTCCATAATGAAAAACTGTTTTTT. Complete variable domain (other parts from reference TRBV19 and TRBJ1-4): DGGITQSPKYLFRKEGQNVTLSCEQNLNHDAMYWYRQDPGQGLRLIYYSQIVNDFQKGDIAEGYSVSREKKESFPLTVTSAQKNPTAFYLCASRPGQVHNEKLFFGSGTQLSVL.

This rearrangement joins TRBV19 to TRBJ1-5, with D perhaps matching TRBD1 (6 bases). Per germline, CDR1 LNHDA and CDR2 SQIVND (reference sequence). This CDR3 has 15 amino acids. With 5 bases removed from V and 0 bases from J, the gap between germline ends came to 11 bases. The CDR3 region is CASSADRNSNQPQHF. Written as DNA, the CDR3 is TGTGCCAGTAGTGCCGACAGGAATAGCAATCAGCCCCAGCATTTT.

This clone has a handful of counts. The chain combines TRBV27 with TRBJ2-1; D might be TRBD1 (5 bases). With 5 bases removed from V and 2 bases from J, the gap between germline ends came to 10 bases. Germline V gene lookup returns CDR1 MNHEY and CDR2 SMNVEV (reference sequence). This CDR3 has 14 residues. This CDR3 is CASSRGQTYNEQFF. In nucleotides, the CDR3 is TGTGCCAGCAGTCGCGGACAAACCTACAATGAGCAGTTCTTC.

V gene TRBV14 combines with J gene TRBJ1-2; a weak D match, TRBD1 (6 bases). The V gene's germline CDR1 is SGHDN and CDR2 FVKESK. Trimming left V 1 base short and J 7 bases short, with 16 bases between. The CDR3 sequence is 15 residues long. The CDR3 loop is CASSQGATGIGGYTF. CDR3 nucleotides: TGTGCCAGCAGCCAAGGAGCGACAGGTATCGGTGGCTACACCTTC.

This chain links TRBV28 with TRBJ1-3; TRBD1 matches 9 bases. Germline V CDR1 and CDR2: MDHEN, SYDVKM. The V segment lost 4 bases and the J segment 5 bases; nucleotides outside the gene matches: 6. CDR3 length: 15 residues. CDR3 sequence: CASSSDRGGRNTIYF. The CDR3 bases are TGTGCCAGCAGTTCGGACAGGGGAGGAAGAAACACCATATATTTT. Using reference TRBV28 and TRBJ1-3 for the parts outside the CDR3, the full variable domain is DVKVTQSSRYLVKRTGEKVFLECVQDMDHENMFWYRQDPGLGLRLIYFSYDVKMKEKGDIPEGYSVSREKKERFSLILESASTNQTSMYLCASSSDRGGRNTIYFGEGSWLTVV.

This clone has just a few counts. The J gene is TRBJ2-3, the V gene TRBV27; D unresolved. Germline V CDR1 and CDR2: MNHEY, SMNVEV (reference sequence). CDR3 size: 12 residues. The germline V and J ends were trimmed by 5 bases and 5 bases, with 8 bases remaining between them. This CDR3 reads CASSLRGDTQYF. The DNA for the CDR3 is TGTGCCAGCAGTCTGAGAGGAGATACGCAGTATTTT.

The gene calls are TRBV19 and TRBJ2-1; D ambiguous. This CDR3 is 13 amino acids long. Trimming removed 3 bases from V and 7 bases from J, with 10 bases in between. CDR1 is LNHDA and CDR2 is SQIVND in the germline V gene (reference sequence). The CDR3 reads CASSMRTENEQFF. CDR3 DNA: TGTGCCAGTAGTATGCGCACAGAGAATGAGCAGTTCTTC.

CDR3 loop: CASRGSTWETQYF. The DNA for the CDR3 is TGTGCCAGCAGGGGGAGTACATGGGAGACCCAGTACTTC. The genes are TRBV2 and TRBJ2-5, with D perhaps TRBD2 (5 bases). Trimming removed 6 bases from V and 5 bases from J, with 13 bases in between. CDR3 size: 13 residues. Germline V CDR1 and CDR2: SNHLY, FYNNEI.

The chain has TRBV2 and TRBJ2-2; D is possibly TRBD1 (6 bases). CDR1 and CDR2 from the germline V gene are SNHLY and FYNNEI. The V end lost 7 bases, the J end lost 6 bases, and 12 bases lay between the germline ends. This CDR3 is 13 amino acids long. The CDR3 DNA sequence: TGTGCCAGCACCGACAGGCACTCCGGGGAGCTGTTTTTT. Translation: CASTDRHSGELFF.

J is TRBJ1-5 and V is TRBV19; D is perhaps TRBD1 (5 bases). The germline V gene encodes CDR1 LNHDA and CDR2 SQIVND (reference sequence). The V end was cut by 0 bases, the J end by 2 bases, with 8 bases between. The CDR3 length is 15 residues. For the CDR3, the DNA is TGTGCCAGTAGTATAGAGGGAGGGGGCAATCAGCCCCAGCATTTT. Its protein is CASSIEGGGNQPQHF.

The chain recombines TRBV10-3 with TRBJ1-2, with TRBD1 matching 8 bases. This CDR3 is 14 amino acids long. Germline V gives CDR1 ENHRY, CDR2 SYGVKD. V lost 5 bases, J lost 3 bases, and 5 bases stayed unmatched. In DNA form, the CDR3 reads TGTGCCATCAGTCAGGACAGGGCGGACTATGGCTACACCTTC. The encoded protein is CAISQDRADYGYTF.